These T cell receptor beta chains were read from a single sample in a study of CXCR3-negative and CXCR3-positive naive CD8 T cells. TCRdb re-analyzed the 5' RACE reads; it lists each CDR3 protein once, without DNA. The listing contains 100,000 to 150,000 distinct CDR3 sequences. Sequenced input: naive CXCR3- CD8+ T cells from blood. The origin of the receptors is a human donor in good health. Some clones in this sample may be carry-over from other donors' samples. Each CDR3 is given with its conserved first and last residue.

>TRBV12-3/TRBV12-4|TRBJ2-7
CASSSLGLQNAYEQYF
>TRBV7-2|TRBJ2-1
CASSLVGTDEQFF
>TRBV15|TRBJ2-3
CATSRAERTTDTQYF
>TRBV11-1|TRBJ2-1
CASSKTMSGVDEQFF
>TRBV28|TRBJ2-7
CASSLDRASYEQYF
>TRBV29-1|TRBJ1-1
CSVGDRAGGTEAFF
>TRBV9|TRBJ2-1
CASSEALVVSYNEQFF
>TRBV25-1|TRBJ2-7
CASSRVGSSYEQYF
>TRBV7-6|TRBJ1-5
CASSLGVGGRQPQHF
>TRBV7-7|TRBJ2-3
CASSLKKAKSDTQYF
>TRBV29-1|TRBJ2-1
CSVTENNEQFF
>TRBV28|TRBJ1-1
CASSSRVLNTEAFF
>TRBV7-6|TRBJ2-1
CASSLDRDRGPNEQFF
>TRBV6-2/TRBV6-3|TRBJ2-7
CATTYAGGLYEQYF
>TRBV28|TRBJ2-7
CASRSQGASGYEQYF
>TRBV20-1|TRBJ1-2
CSARGTGINYGYTF
>TRBV27|TRBJ1-2
CASSESGPRNGYTF
>TRBV29-1|TRBJ1-1
CSVMWTGQNTEAFF
>TRBV5-1|TRBJ1-1
CASSLSGTDTEAFF
>TRBV5-1|TRBJ2-1
CASSLAIGLAVDEQFF
>TRBV11-2|TRBJ2-1
CASSLDPTLNEQFF
>TRBV5-6|TRBJ2-3
CASSFALAGVTDTQYF
>TRBV9|TRBJ2-7
CASSVAGDSPYEQYF
>TRBV7-9|TRBJ1-1
CASIPGTGEAFF
>TRBV2|TRBJ2-7
CASSEGGQNSYEQYF
>TRBV27|TRBJ1-2
CASSLSSGQGNYGYTF
>TRBV12-3/TRBV12-4|TRBJ1-1
CASSPSSTEAFF
>TRBV27|TRBJ2-2
CASSSLMGTNTGELFF
>TRBV29-1|TRBJ2-7
CSVAGGLYEQYF
>TRBV7-7|TRBJ2-5
CASSLVLGETQYF
>TRBV20-1|TRBJ1-1
CSARDPGGTQAFF
>TRBV15|TRBJ1-2
CATSRGVMGVGYTF
>TRBV5-1|TRBJ2-1
CASSAAGMGYNEQFF
>TRBV18|TRBJ2-6
CASSRRQGALSGANVLTF
>TRBV7-9|TRBJ2-1
CASSLALDSNYNEQFF
>TRBV29-1|TRBJ2-3
CSVEEAGGYTDTQYF
>TRBV12-3/TRBV12-4|TRBJ2-7
CASSPRDAYEQYF
>TRBV14|TRBJ1-4
CASSPPGLNNEKLFF
>TRBV28|TRBJ2-1
CARERGGFTEQFF
>TRBV29-1|TRBJ2-7
CSVAKGYEQYF
>TRBV12-3/TRBV12-4|TRBJ1-5
CASSTDTRINQPQHF
>TRBV7-9|TRBJ2-2
CASSPPTSGGYTGELFF
>TRBV12-3/TRBV12-4|TRBJ2-7
CASSIMPYEQYF
>TRBV28|TRBJ2-7
CASSRHPSGTYEQYF
>TRBV11-1|TRBJ2-1
CANSLAKSPWSGNEQFF
>TRBV19|TRBJ2-7
CASSIFPGAYEQYF
>TRBV12-3/TRBV12-4|TRBJ2-1
CASSRPPWDEQFF